These 17 T cell receptor beta chains were all obtained from the same sample, sequenced in a study of cytomegalovirus exposure and HLA in healthy donors. Researchers ran the PCR with 60 Vbeta and 13 Jbeta primers. The data were produced by immunoSEQ multiplex PCR, yet TCRdb's version contains in-frame clones alone and is incomplete. The repertoire has about 140,000 clones, more than 75% of them found once; the top ten carry about 5%. The source material was PBMCs. The source of these receptors is a male donor in good health and CMV-seronegative.

The chain links TRBV28 to TRBJ2-7; 7 nucleotides match TRBD1. Germline-derived CDR1 and CDR2 are MDHEN and SYDVKM. CDR3 length equals 15 residues. The V gene end was trimmed by 5 bases and the J gene end by 2 bases; junction bases not matched to a gene: 9. Here the CDR3 DNA reads TGTGCCAGCAGTCCCTGGACAGGCCCGACCTACGAGCAGTACTTC. This translates into CASSPWTGPTYEQYF.

This chain links TRBV5-1 with TRBJ1-4; possibly TRBD1 for D (5 bases). V shed 3 bases and J shed 5 bases, with 8 bases lying between them. CDR3 size: 13 residues. Germline assignment: CDR1 SGHRS and CDR2 YFSETQ. The CDR3 reads CASSSAGNEKLFF. The CDR3 DNA reads as TGCGCCAGCAGCTCAGCAGGGAATGAAAAACTGTTTTTT.

V and J are TRBV9 and TRBJ1-1; 7 nucleotides agree with TRBD1. There are 13 residues in the CDR3. V lost 4 bases to trimming and J lost 2 bases; unmatched junction nucleotides: 2. Germline assignment: CDR1 SGDLS and CDR2 YYNGEE. The CDR3 here is CASSWDSNTEAFF. The CDR3 DNA is TGTGCCAGCAGCTGGGACAGCAACACTGAAGCTTTCTTT.

The chain links TRBV6-1 to TRBJ2-1, with TRBD1 matching 8 bases. The ends lost 4 bases at V and 4 bases at J; junction bases unmatched: 9. This CDR3 contains 16 residues. The germline CDR1 and CDR2 sequences are MNHNS and SASEGT. The CDR3 nucleotides read TGTGCCAGCAGTGGTCCTAGGACAGGGTTATACAATGAGCAGTTCTTC. Translated: CASSGPRTGLYNEQFF.

The gene calls are TRBV28 and TRBJ1-4, with a tentative D call TRBD1 (5 bases). Germline V gene sequence: CDR1 MDHEN, CDR2 SYDVKM. V was clipped by 3 bases and J by 5 bases, with 10 bases between them. This CDR3 has 14 residues. The DNA of the CDR3 is TGTGCCAGCAGTTTGGGAGGACAAAATGAAAAACTGTTTTTT. This sequence encodes CASSLGGQNEKLFF.

The gene calls are TRBV7-6 and TRBJ2-5; TRBD2 is a possible D gene (6 bases). The CDR3 runs to 13 residues. CDR1 and CDR2 (germline): SGHVS, FNYEAQ. V lost 5 bases, J lost 3 bases, and 10 bases lay in between. The CDR3 spells CASSGGKEETQYF. The CDR3 nucleotides are TGTGCCAGCAGCGGCGGGAAAGAAGAGACCCAGTACTTC. Full variable domain (rest looked up from reference TRBV7-6 and TRBJ2-5): GAGVSQSPRYKVTKRGQDVALRCDPISGHVSLYWYRQALGQGPEFLTYFNYEAQQDKSGLPNDRFSAERPEGSISTLTIQRTEQRDSAMYRCASSGGKEETQYFGPGTRLLVL.

V is TRBV7-9 and J is TRBJ1-2; possible D gene TRBD1, 6 bases. Germline values: CDR1 SEHNR, CDR2 FQNEAQ (reference sequence). The CDR3 sequence is 12 residues long. V was shortened by 7 bases and J by 4 bases, with 10 bases between the two germline ends. In DNA, the CDR3 is TGTGCCAGCACACAGGGCTTCTATGGCTACACCTTC. Translated, it gives CASTQGFYGYTF.

This clone has only one observation. The CDR3 loop reads CASSGTGGETYEQYF. CDR3 DNA sequence: TGTGCCAGCAGCGGGACAGGGGGCGAAACCTACGAGCAGTACTTC. The chain combines TRBV2 with TRBJ2-7; 12 positions agree with TRBD1. CDR1 is SNHLY, CDR2 FYNNEI, per germline. V trimming: 6 bases; J trimming: 2 bases; junction bases outside the gene matches: 5. The CDR3 spans 15 residues.

The gene calls are TRBV5-8 and TRBJ2-3; 7 nucleotides line up with TRBD1. The CDR3 loop spans 17 amino acids. V shed 4 bases, J shed 1 base, and the junction held 12 bases outside the gene matches. The germline V gene has CDR1 SGHTS and CDR2 YDEGEE. The CDR3 sequence is CASSPIRTGWGTDTQYF. The CDR3 DNA sequence: TGTGCCAGCAGCCCCATCAGGACAGGTTGGGGCACAGATACGCAGTATTTT. The complete variable domain, with remaining parts taken from reference TRBV5-8 and TRBJ2-3, reads EAGVTQSPTHLIKTRGQQATLRCSPISGHTSVYWYQQALGLGLQFLLWYDEGEERNRGNFPPRFSGRQFPNYSSELNVNALELEDSALYLCASSPIRTGWGTDTQYFGPGTRLTVL.

This clone was counted between two and nine times. The J gene is TRBJ1-4, the V gene TRBV6-1; D call uncertain. Trimming took off 8 bases at V and 7 bases at J, with 5 bases between the two ends. The germline CDR1 and CDR2 sequences are MNHNS and SASEGT. This CDR3 is 10 amino acids long. In nucleotides, the CDR3 is TGTGCCAGCTCGGGTGAAAAACTGTTTTTT. Protein sequence: CASSGEKLFF.

CDR3 region: CASSVGSLQGSGNTIYF. The CDR3 DNA is TGTGCCAGCAGCGTGGGATCGCTACAGGGCTCTGGAAACACCATATATTTT. This chain connects TRBV9 to TRBJ1-3, with D tentatively TRBD1 (6 bases). The V gene's germline CDR1 is SGDLS and CDR2 YYNGEE. The CDR3 totals 17 residues. With 2 bases removed from V and 0 bases from J, the gap between germline ends came to 15 bases.

The chain uses TRBV7-8 and TRBJ2-5; no firm D call. V shed 6 bases and J shed 4 bases, with 6 bases lying between them. Germline loops: CDR1 SGHVS, CDR2 FQNEAQ. This CDR3 is 11 amino acids long. The CDR3 nucleotides read TGTGCCAGCAGTTCCGGAGAGACCCAGTACTTC. It encodes CASSSGETQYF.

The chain uses TRBV6-5 and TRBJ1-1; 8 nucleotides align to TRBD1. After removal of 2 bases from V and 4 bases from J, the junction contained 6 bases not matched to a gene. CDR3 length: 15 residues. Per germline, CDR1 MNHEY and CDR2 SVGAGI. The CDR3 nucleotides are TGTGCCAGCAGTTACGGACAGGGTTTGGGCACTGAAGCTTTCTTT. Protein sequence: CASSYGQGLGTEAFF.

The chain uses TRBV7-9 and TRBJ1-2; 7 positions match TRBD1. The CDR3 runs to 14 residues. Germline assignment: CDR1 SEHNR and CDR2 FQNEAQ (reference sequence). J lost 3 bases, V lost 8 bases, and 9 bases had no gene match. This CDR3 reads CASVVQGIDYGYTF. In nucleotides, the CDR3 is TGTGCCAGCGTTGTACAGGGGATAGACTATGGCTACACCTTC.

The chain combines TRBV7-9 with TRBJ2-2; the D gene is possibly TRBD1 (6 bases). The CDR3 consists of 17 residues. CDR1 is SEHNR, CDR2 FQNEAQ, per germline (reference sequence). The germline V and J ends were trimmed by 5 bases and 4 bases, with 20 bases remaining between them. CDR3 sequence reads: CASSAPGRGRGTGELFF. The CDR3 region has the DNA TGTGCCAGCAGCGCCCCGGGCAGGGGTCGGGGCACCGGGGAGCTGTTTTTT.

This chain links TRBV7-9 with TRBJ1-2, with 12 bases identical to TRBD1. Germline CDR1 and CDR2: SEHNR and FQNEAQ (reference sequence). V lost 5 bases, J lost 4 bases, and 5 bases stayed unmatched. The CDR3 has 15 amino acids. CDR3 coding DNA: TGTGCCAGCAGCCAGGGACAGGGGGCGGCCTATGGCTACACCTTC. Encoded protein: CASSQGQGAAYGYTF. Based on the CDR3 plus reference TRBV7-9 and TRBJ1-2, the full variable domain is DTGVSQNPRHKITKRGQNVTFRCDPISEHNRLYWYRQTLGQGPEFLTYFQNEAQLEKSRLLSDRFSAERPKGSFSTLEIQRTEQGDSAMYLCASSQGQGAAYGYTFGSGTRLTVV.

This clone was seen more than once but under ten times. This rearrangement joins TRBV19 to TRBJ1-1; no firm D call. Deletions cut 9 bases from V and 1 base from J, with 3 bases between. The CDR3 has 10 amino acids. Looked up from germline, CDR1 is LNHDA and CDR2 is SQIVND (reference sequence). The CDR3 loop is CARQNTEAFF. For the CDR3, the DNA is TGTGCCAGACAGAACACTGAAGCTTTCTTT. The entire variable domain, with the rest obtained from reference TRBV19 and TRBJ1-1, is as follows: DGGITQSPKYLFRKEGQNVTLSCEQNLNHDAMYWYRQDPGQGLRLIYYSQIVNDFQKGDIAEGYSVSREKKESFPLTVTSAQKNPTAFYLCARQNTEAFFGQGTRLTVV.